What follows are 9 T cell receptor beta chains derived from one specimen sequenced in a study of blood T cell repertoires in COVID-19. Data came from immunoSEQ multiplex PCR; TCRdb stores just in-frame clones and leaves some out. The repertoire holds roughly 180,000 clones, with roughly 94% as singletons. Specimen: peripheral blood. Receptors were obtained from a young man with COVID-19, enrolled during active disease.

J is TRBJ2-3 and V is TRBV9; 9 bases are a match to TRBD2. Trimming removed 0 bases from V and 4 bases from J; junction bases left unmatched: 6. The CDR3 loop spans 16 amino acids. Germline V CDR1 and CDR2: SGDLS, YYNGEE. CDR3 protein: CASSVEGSGGADTQYF. CDR3 DNA sequence: TGTGCCAGCAGCGTAGAGGGTAGCGGGGGAGCAGATACGCAGTATTTT.

The chain carries TRBV4-1 and TRBJ1-2; the D is unclear. This CDR3 spans 15 amino acids. The V and J ends lost 2 bases and 4 bases respectively, with 14 bases between them. Germline values: CDR1 MGHRA, CDR2 YSYEKL. CDR3 loop: CASSQFQQTTYGYTF. In nucleotides, the CDR3 is TGCGCCAGCAGCCAATTTCAACAAACCACCTATGGCTACACCTTC.

The genes are TRBV10-1 and TRBJ2-3; possible D gene TRBD2, 5 bases. This CDR3 is built from 16 residues. Germline loops: CDR1 WNHNN, CDR2 SYGVQD (reference sequence). Trimming removed 3 bases from V and 2 bases from J, with 15 bases in between. The CDR3 region has the DNA TGCGCCAGCAGTGACCACGGGGAGCCTTACACAGATACGCAGTATTTT. It encodes CASSDHGEPYTDTQYF.

The V call is TRBV3-1 (or the pseudogene TRBV3-2), the J call TRBJ2-7; TRBD2 matches at 11 bases. This CDR3 region has 15 residues. From germline, CDR1 is LGHDT and CDR2 YNNKEL (reference sequence). The V and J ends lost 5 bases and 3 bases, in that order; junction bases with no gene match: 6. CDR3 residues: CASSKASGGNYEQYF. DNA of the CDR3: TGTGCCAGCAGCAAAGCTAGCGGGGGGAACTACGAGCAGTACTTC.

This clone has more than one count but fewer than ten. The chain carries TRBV5-1 and TRBJ2-2, with 7 bases lining up with TRBD1. In germline, CDR1 is SGHRS, CDR2 YFSETQ. The J segment lost 4 bases and the V segment lost 6 bases, leaving 6 bases of the junction unmatched. The CDR3 runs 14 residues. The CDR3 loop is CASTNGQATGELFF. The CDR3 DNA reads as TGCGCCAGCACAAACGGACAGGCCACCGGGGAGCTGTTTTTT. The full variable domain, its missing parts supplied by reference TRBV5-1 and TRBJ2-2, is KAGVTQTPRYLIKTRGQQVTLSCSPISGHRSVSWYQQTPGQGLQFLFEYFSETQRNKGNFPGRFSGRQFSNSRSEMNVSTLELGDSALYLCASTNGQATGELFFGEGSRLTVL.

The rearrangement uses TRBV27 and TRBJ1-6; 7 positions match TRBD1. This CDR3 comprises 15 residues. V dropped 8 bases and J dropped 5; count of bases not matched to a gene: 9. Germline-derived CDR1 and CDR2 are MNHEY and SMNVEV (reference sequence). The CDR3 nucleotides read TGTGCCAGCGCCGACAGGGTGGTCAATAATTCACCCCTCCACTTT. Protein: CASADRVVNNSPLHF.

V usage is TRBV19 and J usage is TRBJ2-2; TRBD1 matches at 10 bases. CDR1 is LNHDA and CDR2 is SQIVND in the germline V gene (reference sequence). The CDR3 covers 15 residues. With V trimmed by 6 bases and J by 4 bases, 5 bases remained unmatched. Here the CDR3 reads CASREGQGVTGELFF. The CDR3 coding sequence is TGTGCCAGTAGGGAAGGACAGGGGGTCACCGGGGAGCTGTTTTTT.

The chain employs TRBV3-1 (or the pseudogene TRBV3-2) and TRBJ2-3; D gene ambiguous. This CDR3 spans 14 amino acids. CDR1 is LGHDT and CDR2 is YNNKEL in the germline V gene (reference sequence). V was shortened by 1 base and J by 7 bases, with 12 bases between the two germline ends. The CDR3 DNA reads TGTGCCAGCAGCCAAGGGGTCGGGTCCAATACGCAGTATTTT. It encodes CASSQGVGSNTQYF.

The V call is TRBV18, the J call TRBJ1-1; 8 nucleotides line up with TRBD1. The germline V gene has CDR1 KGHSH and CDR2 LQKENI. Trimming took 3 bases from V and 3 from J; bases not matched to a gene: 6. The CDR3 totals 15 residues. The CDR3 region is CASSPSRGQDTEAFF. CDR3 bases: TGTGCCAGCTCACCTTCCAGGGGGCAGGACACTGAAGCTTTCTTT.